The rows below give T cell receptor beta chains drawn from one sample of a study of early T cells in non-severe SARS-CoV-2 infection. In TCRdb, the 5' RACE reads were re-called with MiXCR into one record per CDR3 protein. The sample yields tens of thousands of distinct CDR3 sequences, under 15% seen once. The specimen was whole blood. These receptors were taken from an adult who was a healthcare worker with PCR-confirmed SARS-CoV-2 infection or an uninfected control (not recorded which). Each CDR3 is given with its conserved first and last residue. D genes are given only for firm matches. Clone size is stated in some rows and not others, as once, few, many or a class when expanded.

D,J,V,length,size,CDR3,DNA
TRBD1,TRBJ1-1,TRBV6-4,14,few,CASSGTNRGTEAFF,TGTGCCAGCAGCGGGACAAACAGGGGGACTGAAGCTTTCTTT
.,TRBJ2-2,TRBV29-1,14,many,CSVRRGANTGELFF,TGCAGCGTCCGCCGGGGCGCGAACACCGGGGAGCTGTTTTTT
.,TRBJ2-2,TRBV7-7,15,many,CASSPTGPNTGELFF,TGTGCTAGCAGCCCAACCGGACCGAACACCGGGGAGCTGTTTTTT
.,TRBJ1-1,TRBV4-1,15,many,CASSQGLGMNTEAFF,TGCGCCAGCAGCCAAGGCTTGGGAATGAACACTGAAGCTTTCTTT
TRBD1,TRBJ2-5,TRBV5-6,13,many,CASSGDRQETQYF,TGTGCCAGCAGCGGGGACAGGCAAGAGACCCAGTACTTC
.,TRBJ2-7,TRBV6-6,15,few,CASRQSTGSSYEQYF,TGTGCCAGCAGACAAAGCACCGGGAGTTCCTACGAGCAGTACTTC
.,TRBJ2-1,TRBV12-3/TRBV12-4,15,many,CASSYRRGRGNEQFF,TGTGCCAGCAGTTACCGCCGGGGCAGGGGCAATGAGCAGTTCTTC
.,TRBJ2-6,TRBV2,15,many,CASTEGHSGANVLTF,TGTGCCAGCACCGAAGGACACTCTGGGGCCAACGTCCTGACTTTC
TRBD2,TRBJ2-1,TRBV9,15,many,CASSPRGSGGNEQFF,TGTGCCAGCAGCCCCCGGGGTAGCGGGGGAAATGAGCAGTTCTTC
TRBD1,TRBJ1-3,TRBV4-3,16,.,CASSQAITGVGNTIYF,TGCGCCAGCAGCCAAGCCATCACAGGGGTCGGAAACACCATATATTTT
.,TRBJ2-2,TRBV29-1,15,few,CSVVLGSSNTGELFF,TGCAGCGTCGTACTCGGGTCGTCGAACACCGGGGAGCTGTTTTTT
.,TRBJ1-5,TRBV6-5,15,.,CASRPIGRENQPQHF,TGTGCCAGCAGGCCGATCGGACGGGAGAATCAGCCCCAGCATTTT
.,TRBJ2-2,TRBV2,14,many,CASSYRERAGELFF,TGTGCCAGCAGCTACAGGGAACGAGCCGGGGAGCTGTTTTTT
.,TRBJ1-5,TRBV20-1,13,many,CSAKTGGNQPQHF,TGCAGTGCCAAAACAGGTGGAAATCAGCCCCAGCATTTT
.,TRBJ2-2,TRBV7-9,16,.,CASSLKERGNTGELFF,TGTGCCAGCAGCTTAAAGGAACGCGGGAACACCGGGGAGCTGTTTTTT
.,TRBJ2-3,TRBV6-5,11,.,CASSYADTQYF,TGTGCCAGCAGTTATGCAGATACGCAGTATTTT
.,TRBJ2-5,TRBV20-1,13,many,CSARDGPKETQYF,TGCAGTGCTAGAGATGGACCGAAAGAGACCCAGTACTTC
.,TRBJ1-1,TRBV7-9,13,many,CAITGQMNTEAFF,TGTGCAATCACGGGACAAATGAACACTGAAGCTTTCTTT
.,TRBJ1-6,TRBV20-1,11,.,CSAIDNSPLHF,TGCAGTGCCATTGATAATTCACCCCTCCACTTT
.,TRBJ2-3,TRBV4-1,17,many,CASSRWRGSENTDTQYF,TGCGCCAGCAGCCGATGGAGGGGTAGCGAGAACACAGATACGCAGTATTTT
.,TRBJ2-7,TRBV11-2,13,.,CASSPTGRHEQYF,TGTGCCAGCAGCCCGACAGGTCGTCACGAGCAGTACTTC
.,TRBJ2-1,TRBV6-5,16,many,CASSLTDTYLYNEQFF,TGTGCCAGCAGCCTGACAGATACATACCTATACAATGAGCAGTTCTTC
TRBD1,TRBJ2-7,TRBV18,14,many,CASSLDRAGNEQYF,TGTGCCAGCTCACTGGACAGGGCGGGCAACGAGCAGTACTTC
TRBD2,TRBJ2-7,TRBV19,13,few,CASSAGGTYEQYF,TGTGCCAGTAGCGCGGGGGGTACCTACGAGCAGTACTTC
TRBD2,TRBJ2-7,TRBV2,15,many,CASSRRTSGPYEQYF,TGTGCCAGCAGTCGACGGACTAGCGGGCCCTACGAGCAGTACTTC
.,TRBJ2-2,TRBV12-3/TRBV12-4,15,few,CASSPGQTYTGELFF,TGTGCCAGCAGCCCCGGACAGACTTACACCGGGGAGCTGTTTTTT
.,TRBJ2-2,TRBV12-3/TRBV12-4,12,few,CASRLVAGELFF,TGTGCCAGCCGACTTGTGGCCGGGGAGCTGTTTTTT
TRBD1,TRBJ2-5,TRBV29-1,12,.,CSVRQGPETQYF,TGCAGCGTAAGACAGGGCCCGGAGACCCAGTACTTC
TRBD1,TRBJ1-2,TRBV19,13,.,CASSFGTASGYTF,TGTGCCAGTTCCTTCGGGACAGCCTCCGGCTACACCTTC
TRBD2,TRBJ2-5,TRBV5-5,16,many,CASSLGLAVLQETQYF,TGTGCCAGCAGCTTGGGACTAGCGGTCCTACAAGAGACCCAGTACTTC
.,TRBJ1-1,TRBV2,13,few,CASSTTQVSSTFF,TGTGCCAGCAGCACAACTCAGGTCTCTTCGACTTTCTTT
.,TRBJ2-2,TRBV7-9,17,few,CASSWGGPRRSAGELFF,TGTGCCAGCAGCTGGGGGGGGCCACGGAGGTCCGCCGGGGAGCTGTTTTTT
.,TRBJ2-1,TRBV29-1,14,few,CSVGGPYLHNEQFF,TGCAGCGTTGGGGGCCCCTATTTGCACAATGAGCAGTTCTTC
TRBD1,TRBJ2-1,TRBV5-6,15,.,CASSLGTGVVDEQFF,TGTGCCAGCAGCTTGGGGACAGGGGTGGTAGATGAGCAGTTCTTC